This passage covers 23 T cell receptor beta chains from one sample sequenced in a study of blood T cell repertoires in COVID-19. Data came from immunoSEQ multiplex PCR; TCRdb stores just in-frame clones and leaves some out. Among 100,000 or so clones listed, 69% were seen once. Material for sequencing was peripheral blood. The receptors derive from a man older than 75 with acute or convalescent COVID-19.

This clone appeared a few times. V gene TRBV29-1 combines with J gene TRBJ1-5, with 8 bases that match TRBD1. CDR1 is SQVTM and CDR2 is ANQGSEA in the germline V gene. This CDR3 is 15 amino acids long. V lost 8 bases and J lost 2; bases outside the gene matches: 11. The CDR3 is CSYRHGQGGNQPQHF. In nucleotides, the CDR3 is TGCAGCTACCGACACGGACAGGGCGGCAATCAGCCCCAGCATTTT.

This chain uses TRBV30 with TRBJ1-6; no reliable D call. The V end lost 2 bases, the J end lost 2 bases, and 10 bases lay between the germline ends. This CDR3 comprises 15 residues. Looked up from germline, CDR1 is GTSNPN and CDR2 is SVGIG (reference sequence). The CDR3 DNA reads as TGTGCCTGGAGTACCCTTAGTGCCTATAATTCACCCCTCCACTTT. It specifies CAWSTLSAYNSPLHF.

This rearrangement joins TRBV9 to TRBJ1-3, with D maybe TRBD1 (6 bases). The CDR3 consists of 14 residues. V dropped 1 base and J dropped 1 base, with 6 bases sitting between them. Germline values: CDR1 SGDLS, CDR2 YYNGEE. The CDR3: CASSVQGSGNTIYF. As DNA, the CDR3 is TGTGCCAGCAGCGTACAGGGGTCTGGAAACACCATATATTTT.

The CDR3 bases are TGTGCCAGCAGCCCCAATAATAAGCTCGAGCAGTACTTC. This translates into CASSPNNKLEQYF. The J gene is TRBJ2-7, the V gene TRBV9; D is unresolved. The CDR3 has 13 amino acids. Trimming removed 4 bases at V and 6 bases at J, with 14 bases between. Germline values: CDR1 SGDLS, CDR2 YYNGEE.

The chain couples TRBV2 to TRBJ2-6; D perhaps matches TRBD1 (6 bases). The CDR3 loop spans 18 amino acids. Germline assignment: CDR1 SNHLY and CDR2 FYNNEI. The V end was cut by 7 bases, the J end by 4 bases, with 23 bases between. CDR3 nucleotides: TGTGCCAGCAAAGGGGATTCGGGCAGGGGTCCCGGGGCCAACGTCCTGACTTTC. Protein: CASKGDSGRGPGANVLTF. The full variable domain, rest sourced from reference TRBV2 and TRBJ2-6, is EPEVTQTPSHQVTQMGQEVILRCVPISNHLYFYWYRQILGQKVEFLVSFYNNEISEKSEIFDDQFSVERPDGSNFTLKIRSTKLEDSAMYFCASKGDSGRGPGANVLTFGAGSRLTVL.

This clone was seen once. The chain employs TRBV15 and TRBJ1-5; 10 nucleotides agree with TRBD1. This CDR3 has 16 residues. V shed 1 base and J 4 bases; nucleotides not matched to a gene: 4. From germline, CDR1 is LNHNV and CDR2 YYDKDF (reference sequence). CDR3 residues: CATSRGGTGVNQPQHF. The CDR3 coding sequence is TGTGCCACCAGCAGAGGGGGGACAGGGGTAAATCAGCCCCAGCATTTT.

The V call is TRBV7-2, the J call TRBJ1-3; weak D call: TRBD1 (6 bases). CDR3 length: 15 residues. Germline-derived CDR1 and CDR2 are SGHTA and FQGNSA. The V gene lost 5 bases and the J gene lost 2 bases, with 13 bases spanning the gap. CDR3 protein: CASSASGTTGNTIYF. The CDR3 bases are TGTGCCAGCAGCGCCTCCGGGACAACTGGAAACACCATATATTTT.

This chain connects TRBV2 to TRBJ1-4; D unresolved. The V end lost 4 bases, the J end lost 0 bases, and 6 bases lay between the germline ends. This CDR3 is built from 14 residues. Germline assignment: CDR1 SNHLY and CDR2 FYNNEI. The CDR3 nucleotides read TGTGCCAGCAGTGGCAGGACAACTAATGAAAAACTGTTTTTT. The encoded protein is CASSGRTTNEKLFF.

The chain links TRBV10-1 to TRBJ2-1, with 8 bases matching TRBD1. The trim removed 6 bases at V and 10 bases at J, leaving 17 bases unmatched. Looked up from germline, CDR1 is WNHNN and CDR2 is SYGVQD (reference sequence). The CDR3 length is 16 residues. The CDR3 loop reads CASRVQGAITDQEQFF. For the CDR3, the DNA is TGCGCCAGCAGGGTGCAGGGGGCGATCACCGATCAAGAGCAGTTCTTC.

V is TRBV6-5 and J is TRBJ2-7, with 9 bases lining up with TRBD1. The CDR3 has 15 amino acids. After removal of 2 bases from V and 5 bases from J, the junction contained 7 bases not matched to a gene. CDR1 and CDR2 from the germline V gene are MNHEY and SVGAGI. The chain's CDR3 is CASSYQRTGVNEQYF. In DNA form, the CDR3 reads TGTGCCAGCAGTTACCAAAGGACAGGGGTGAACGAGCAGTACTTC.

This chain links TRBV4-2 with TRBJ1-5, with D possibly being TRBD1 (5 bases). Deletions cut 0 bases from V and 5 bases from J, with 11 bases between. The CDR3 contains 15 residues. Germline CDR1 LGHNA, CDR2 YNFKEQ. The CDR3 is CASSQDWGVHQPQHF. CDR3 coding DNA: TGTGCCAGCAGCCAAGACTGGGGGGTTCATCAGCCCCAGCATTTT.

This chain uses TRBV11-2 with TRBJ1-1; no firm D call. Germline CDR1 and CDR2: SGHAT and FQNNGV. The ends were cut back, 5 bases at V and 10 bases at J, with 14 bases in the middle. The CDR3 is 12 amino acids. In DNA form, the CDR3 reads TGTGCCAGCAGCCGTAGTGAGGAGGGAGCTTTCTTT. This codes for CASSRSEEGAFF. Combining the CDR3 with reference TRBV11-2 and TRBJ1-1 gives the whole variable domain EAGVAQSPRYKIIEKRQSVAFWCNPISGHATLYWYQQILGQGPKLLIQFQNNGVVDDSQLPKDRFSAERLKGVDSTLKIQPAKLEDSAVYLCASSRSEEGAFFGQGTRLTVV.

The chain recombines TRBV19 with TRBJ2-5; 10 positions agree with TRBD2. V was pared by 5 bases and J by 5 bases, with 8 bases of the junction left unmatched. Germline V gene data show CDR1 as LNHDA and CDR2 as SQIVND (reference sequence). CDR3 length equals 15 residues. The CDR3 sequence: CASSPGTSALETQYF. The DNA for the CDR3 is TGTGCCAGTAGTCCGGGGACTAGCGCGTTGGAGACCCAGTACTTC.

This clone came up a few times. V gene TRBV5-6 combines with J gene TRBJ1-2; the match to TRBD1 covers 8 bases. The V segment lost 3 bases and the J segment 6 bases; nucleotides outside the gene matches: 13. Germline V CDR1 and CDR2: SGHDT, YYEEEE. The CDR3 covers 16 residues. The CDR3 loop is CASSSLGADRVDGYTF. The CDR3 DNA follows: TGTGCCAGCAGCTCCTTGGGGGCGGACAGGGTGGATGGCTACACCTTC.

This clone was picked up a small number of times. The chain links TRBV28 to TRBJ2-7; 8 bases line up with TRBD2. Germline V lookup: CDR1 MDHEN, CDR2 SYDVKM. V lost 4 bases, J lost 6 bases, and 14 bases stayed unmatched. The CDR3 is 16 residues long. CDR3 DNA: TGTGCCAGCAGTTGGAATTCCGGGACTAGATCGGGCGAGCAGTACTTC. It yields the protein CASSWNSGTRSGEQYF.

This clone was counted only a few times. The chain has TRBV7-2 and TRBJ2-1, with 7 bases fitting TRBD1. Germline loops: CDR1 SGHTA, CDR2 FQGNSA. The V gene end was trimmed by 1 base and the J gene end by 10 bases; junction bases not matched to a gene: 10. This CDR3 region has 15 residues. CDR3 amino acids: CASSLVGQPSGEQFF. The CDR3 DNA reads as TGTGCCAGCAGCTTAGTGGGACAGCCTTCGGGGGAGCAGTTCTTC.

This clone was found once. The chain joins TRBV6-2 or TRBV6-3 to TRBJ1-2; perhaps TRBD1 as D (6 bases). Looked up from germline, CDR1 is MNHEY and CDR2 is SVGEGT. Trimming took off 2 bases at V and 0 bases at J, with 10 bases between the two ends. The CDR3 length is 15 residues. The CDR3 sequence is CASSYLDSTNYGYTF. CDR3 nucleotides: TGTGCCAGCAGTTACCTGGACAGCACTAACTATGGCTACACCTTC.

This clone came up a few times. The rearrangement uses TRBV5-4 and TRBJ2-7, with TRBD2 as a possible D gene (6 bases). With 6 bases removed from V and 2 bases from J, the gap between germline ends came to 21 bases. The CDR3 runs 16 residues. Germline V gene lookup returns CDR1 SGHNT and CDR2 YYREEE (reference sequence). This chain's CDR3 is CASITGAGSQTYEQYF. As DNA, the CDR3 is TGTGCCAGCATTACCGGCGCCGGGAGCCAAACCTACGAGCAGTACTTC.

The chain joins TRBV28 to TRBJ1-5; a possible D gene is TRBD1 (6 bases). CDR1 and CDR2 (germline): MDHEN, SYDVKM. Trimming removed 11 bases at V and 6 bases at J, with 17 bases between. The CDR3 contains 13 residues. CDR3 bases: TGTGCCGGCCAAGGGGGGGCGAGTCAGCCCCAGCATTTT. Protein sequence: CAGQGGASQPQHF.

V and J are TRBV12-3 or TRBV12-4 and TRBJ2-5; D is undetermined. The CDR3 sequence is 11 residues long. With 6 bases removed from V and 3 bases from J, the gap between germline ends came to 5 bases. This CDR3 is CASSPKETQYF. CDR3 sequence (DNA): TGTGCCAGCAGCCCCAAAGAGACCCAGTACTTC.

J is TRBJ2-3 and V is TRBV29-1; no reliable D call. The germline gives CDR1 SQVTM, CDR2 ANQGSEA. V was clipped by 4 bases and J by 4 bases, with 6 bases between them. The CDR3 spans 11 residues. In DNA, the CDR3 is TGCAGCGTTGGCGCCCCAGATACGCAGTATTTT. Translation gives CSVGAPDTQYF.

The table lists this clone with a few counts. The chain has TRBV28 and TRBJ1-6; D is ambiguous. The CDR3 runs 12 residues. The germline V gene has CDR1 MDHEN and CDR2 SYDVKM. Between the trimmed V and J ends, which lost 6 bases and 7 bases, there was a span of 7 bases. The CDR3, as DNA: TGTGCCAGCAGGTCGGGGAATTCACCCCTCCACTTT. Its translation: CASRSGNSPLHF.

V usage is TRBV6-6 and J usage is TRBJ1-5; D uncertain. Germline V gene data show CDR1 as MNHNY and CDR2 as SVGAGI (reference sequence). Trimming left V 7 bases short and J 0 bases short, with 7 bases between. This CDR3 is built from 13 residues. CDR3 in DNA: TGTGCCAGCACCCCGTATAGCAATCAGCCCCAGCATTTT. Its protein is CASTPYSNQPQHF.